This TCR beta chain was observed in a study of shared clonotypes between healthy human individuals. Study findings and constraints: Naive subsets generally exceeded memory subsets in estimated richness.

This clone was seen a handful of times. Its antigen is currently unknown. Terminally differentiated effector memory CD45RA+ cells were excluded from the naive CD8 cells, which were CD45RO-negative and positively selected for CCR7. Over several immunoSEQ plates, each subset's genomic DNA was distributed in even portions. The protocol was immunoSEQ multiplex PCR, while the TCRdb copy is restricted to in-frame clones and leaves out a portion. The table records some 2 million clones, about 95% of them present only once. The sample consisted of naive CD8+ T cells sorted from blood. The TCR originated in a man between 18 and 29 years old in good health.

The CDR3 coding sequence is TGTGCCAGCAGCCCCCGGACCCTTAATTCACCCCTCCACTTT. This translates into CASSPRTLNSPLHF. J is TRBJ1-6 and V is TRBV11-2; D remains unclear. CDR3 length: 14 residues. Germline CDR1 SGHAT, CDR2 FQNNGV. Trimming took off 5 bases at V and 6 bases at J, with 11 bases between the two ends.